The next 4 T cell receptor beta chains were all read from a single sample in a study of cytomegalovirus exposure and HLA in healthy donors. The PCR was carried out with 60 Vbeta primers and 13 Jbeta primers. Assay used: immunoSEQ multiplex PCR; TCRdb lists only in-frame clones, some missing. Seen here are around 95,000 clones, 80% to 90% observed once, and the top ten hold about 3.7%. The sample comprised PBMCs. The receptors stem from a man under 40 in good health and CMV-seropositive.

CDR3 DNA: TGCGCCAGCAGCGTACAGGGCTTCGACGGAAACACCATATATTTT. It yields the protein CASSVQGFDGNTIYF. V gene TRBV5-1 combines with J gene TRBJ1-3; maybe TRBD1 (6 bases). V was pared by 4 bases and J by 4 bases, with 15 bases between. Germline V lookup: CDR1 SGHRS, CDR2 YFSETQ. CDR3 length: 15 amino acids.

This clone has a single count. The CDR3 nucleotides read TGTGCCAGCAGCTCTCCGGGACAGAAAACCTACGAGCAGTACTTC. It encodes CASSSPGQKTYEQYF. V gene TRBV7-8 combines with J gene TRBJ2-7; 7 nucleotides agree with TRBD1. The CDR3 spans 15 residues. V was pared by 4 bases and J by 2 bases, with 8 bases of the junction left unmatched. CDR1 is SGHVS, CDR2 FQNEAQ, per germline.

This chain uses TRBV6-6 with TRBJ2-2, with D possibly matching TRBD2 (5 bases). Germline CDR1 is MNHNY and CDR2 is SVGAGI (reference sequence). Trimming pared 8 bases from V and 5 bases from J, leaving 15 bases between. The CDR3 runs 14 residues. CDR3: CASRLRAGTGELFF. The CDR3 bases are TGTGCCAGCCGGCTGAGGGCCGGGACCGGGGAGCTGTTTTTT.

V is TRBV9 and J is TRBJ2-3; 8 nucleotides align to TRBD2. V gave up 0 bases and J gave up 0 bases; unmatched junction bases: 3. The CDR3 has 16 residues. Germline V gene lookup returns CDR1 SGDLS and CDR2 YYNGEE. CDR3 sequence: CASSVGASGSTDTQYF. In DNA form, the CDR3 reads TGTGCCAGCAGCGTAGGGGCTAGCGGGAGCACAGATACGCAGTATTTT.